The 3 T cell receptor beta chains in this list originate from one sample, sequenced in a study of cytomegalovirus exposure and HLA in healthy donors. The table came from immunoSEQ multiplex PCR; TCRdb's copy has only in-frame clones and leaves some out. Among 55,000 to 75,000 clones listed, around 95% were seen once. The sequenced material came from PBMCs. The receptors shown here come from a man between 18 and 29 years old in good health and CMV-seropositive.

For the CDR3, the DNA is TGTGCCAGCAGCCAAGAGGGGTCGGGTAGCGGGAGCGAGACCCAGTACTTC. Translating it yields CASSQEGSGSGSETQYF. J is TRBJ2-5 and V is TRBV4-2; 9 positions agree with TRBD2. The CDR3 runs 17 residues. CDR1 and CDR2 (germline): LGHNA, YNFKEQ. V was clipped by 0 bases and J by 5 bases; unmatched bases: 10.

V usage is TRBV10-3 and J usage is TRBJ2-7, with 9 positions matching TRBD2. The CDR3 contains 16 residues. The J segment lost 2 bases and the V segment lost 0 bases, leaving 5 bases of the junction unmatched. Per germline, CDR1 ENHRY and CDR2 SYGVKD. CDR3 DNA: TGTGCCATCAGTGAGTCGAGCGGCGGGGGGGCCTACGAGCAGTACTTC. This sequence encodes CAISESSGGGAYEQYF.

The V and J genes are TRBV27 and TRBJ2-2; unclear D gene. The germline V gene has CDR1 MNHEY and CDR2 SMNVEV (reference sequence). The CDR3 length is 15 residues. V was trimmed by 3 bases and J by 2 bases, leaving 10 bases between them. The CDR3 loop reads CASSLRRVNTGELFF. The CDR3 DNA reads as TGTGCCAGCAGTTTGAGACGGGTAAACACCGGGGAGCTGTTTTTT.